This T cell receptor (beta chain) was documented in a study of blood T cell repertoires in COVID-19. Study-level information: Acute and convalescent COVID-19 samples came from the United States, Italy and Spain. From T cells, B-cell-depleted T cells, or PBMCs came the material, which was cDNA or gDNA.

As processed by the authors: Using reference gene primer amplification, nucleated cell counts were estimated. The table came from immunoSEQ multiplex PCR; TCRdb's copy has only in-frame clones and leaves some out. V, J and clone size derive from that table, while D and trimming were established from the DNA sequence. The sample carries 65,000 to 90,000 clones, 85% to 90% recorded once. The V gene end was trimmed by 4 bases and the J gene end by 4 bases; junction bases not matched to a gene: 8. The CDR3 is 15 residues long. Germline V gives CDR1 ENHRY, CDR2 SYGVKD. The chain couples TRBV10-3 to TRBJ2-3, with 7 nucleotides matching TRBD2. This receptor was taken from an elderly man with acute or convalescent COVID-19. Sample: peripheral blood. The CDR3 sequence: CAISVGGISSDTQYF. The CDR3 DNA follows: TGTGCCATCAGTGTCGGGGGGATTTCCTCAGATACGCAGTATTTT.